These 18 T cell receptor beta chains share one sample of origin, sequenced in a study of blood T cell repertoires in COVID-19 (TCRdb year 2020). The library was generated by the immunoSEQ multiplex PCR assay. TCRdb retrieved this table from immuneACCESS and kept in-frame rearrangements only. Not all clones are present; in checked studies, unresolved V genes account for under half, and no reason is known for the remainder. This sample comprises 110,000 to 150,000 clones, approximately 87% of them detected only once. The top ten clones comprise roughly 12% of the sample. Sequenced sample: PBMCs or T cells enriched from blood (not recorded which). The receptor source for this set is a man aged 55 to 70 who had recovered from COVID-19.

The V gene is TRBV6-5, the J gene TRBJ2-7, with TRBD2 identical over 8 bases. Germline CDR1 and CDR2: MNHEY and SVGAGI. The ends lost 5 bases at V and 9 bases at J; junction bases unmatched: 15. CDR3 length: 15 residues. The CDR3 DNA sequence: TGTGCCAGCAGTCCGGACGGGGGGGTATCACCGGGGCAGTACTTC. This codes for CASSPDGGVSPGQYF.

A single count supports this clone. The CDR3 protein is CASSPSRGGEQFF. The CDR3 DNA sequence: TGTGCCAGCAGTCCTTCGCGAGGTGGTGAGCAGTTCTTC. The V and J genes are TRBV7-3 and TRBJ2-1; D not certain. The CDR3 extends over 13 amino acids. The germline CDR1 and CDR2 sequences are SGHTA and FQGTGA. The V end was cut by 6 bases, the J end by 9 bases, with 15 bases between.

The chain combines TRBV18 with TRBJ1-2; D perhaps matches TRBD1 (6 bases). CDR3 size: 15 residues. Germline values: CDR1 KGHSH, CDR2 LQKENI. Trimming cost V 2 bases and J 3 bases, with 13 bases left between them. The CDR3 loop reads CASSPGTRQYYGYTF. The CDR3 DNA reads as TGTGCCAGCTCACCAGGGACACGTCAGTACTATGGCTACACCTTC.

The CDR3 DNA sequence: TGTGCCAGCAGCTTGGTGGGAGGGTACGAGCAGTACTTC. This translates into CASSLVGGYEQYF. The rearrangement links TRBV5-4 to TRBJ2-7, with 7 bases identical to TRBD2. The V gene's germline CDR1 is SGHNT and CDR2 YYREEE (reference sequence). This CDR3 contains 13 residues. The V gene end was trimmed by 0 bases and the J gene end by 4 bases; junction bases not matched to a gene: 1.

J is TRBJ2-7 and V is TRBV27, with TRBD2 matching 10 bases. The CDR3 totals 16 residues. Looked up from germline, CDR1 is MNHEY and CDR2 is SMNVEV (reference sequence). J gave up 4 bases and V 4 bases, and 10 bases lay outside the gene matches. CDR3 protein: CASSSRRLAGFYEQYF. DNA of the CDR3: TGTGCCAGCAGTTCCCGACGACTAGCGGGTTTTTACGAGCAGTACTTC.

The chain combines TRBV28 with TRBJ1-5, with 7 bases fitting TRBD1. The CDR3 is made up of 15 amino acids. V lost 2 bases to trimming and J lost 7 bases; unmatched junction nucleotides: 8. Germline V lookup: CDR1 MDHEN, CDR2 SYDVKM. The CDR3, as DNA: TGTGCCAGCAGTTTAACAGGGGAATTGCAGCAGCCCCAGCATTTT. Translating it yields CASSLTGELQQPQHF.

In DNA form, the CDR3 reads TGCAGTGCTAGGGACAGGGAGCCCCTCCACTTT. As protein: CSARDREPLHF. This chain uses TRBV20-1 with TRBJ1-6; the match to TRBD1 covers 8 bases. CDR3 length: 11 residues. Germline V gene sequence: CDR1 DFQATT, CDR2 SNEGSKA (reference sequence). The junction had 2 bases not matched to a gene; V was cut back by 3 bases and J by 13 bases.

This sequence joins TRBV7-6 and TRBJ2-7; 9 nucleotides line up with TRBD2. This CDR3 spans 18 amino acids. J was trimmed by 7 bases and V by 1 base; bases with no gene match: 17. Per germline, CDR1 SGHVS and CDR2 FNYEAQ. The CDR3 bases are TGTGCCAGCAGCTTAGTCGGCGGTAGCGGGAGCCCCAGTCTGGAGCAGTACTTC. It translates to CASSLVGGSGSPSLEQYF.

Here the CDR3 reads CASSQNPPVRDPLHF. In DNA, the CDR3 is TGTGCCAGCAGCCAAAACCCGCCCGTTCGGGATCCCCTCCACTTT. The chain combines TRBV3-1 (or the pseudogene TRBV3-2) with TRBJ1-6; no definite D call. The V gene lost 2 bases and the J gene lost 13 bases, with 18 bases spanning the gap. This CDR3 spans 15 amino acids. The germline V gene encodes CDR1 LGHDT and CDR2 YNNKEL (reference sequence).

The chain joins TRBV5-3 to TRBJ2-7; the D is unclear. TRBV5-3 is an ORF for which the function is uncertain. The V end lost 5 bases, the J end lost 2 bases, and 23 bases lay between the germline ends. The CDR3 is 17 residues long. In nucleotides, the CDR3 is TGTGCCAGAAGTACGCAGCCAAGAAGTGGGCACACCTACGAGCAGTACTTC. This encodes CARSTQPRSGHTYEQYF.

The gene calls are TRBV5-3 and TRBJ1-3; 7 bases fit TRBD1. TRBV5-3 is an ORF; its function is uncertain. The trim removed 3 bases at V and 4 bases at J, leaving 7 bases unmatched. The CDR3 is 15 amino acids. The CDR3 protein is CARSSKGARGNTIYF. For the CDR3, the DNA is TGTGCCAGAAGCTCGAAGGGGGCGCGAGGAAACACCATATATTTT.

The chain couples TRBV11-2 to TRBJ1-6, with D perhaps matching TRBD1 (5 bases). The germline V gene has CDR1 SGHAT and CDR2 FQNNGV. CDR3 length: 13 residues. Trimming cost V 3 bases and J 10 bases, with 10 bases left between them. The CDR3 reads CASSLSGLSPLHF. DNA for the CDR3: TGTGCCAGCAGCTTGTCAGGGCTATCACCCCTCCACTTT.

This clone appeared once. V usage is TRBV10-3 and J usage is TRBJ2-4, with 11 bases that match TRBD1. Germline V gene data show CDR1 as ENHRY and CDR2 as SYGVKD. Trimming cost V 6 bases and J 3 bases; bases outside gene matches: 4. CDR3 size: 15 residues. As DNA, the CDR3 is TGTGCCATCAGCAGGACAGGGGGCGGCAAAAACATTCAGTACTTC. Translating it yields CAISRTGGGKNIQYF.

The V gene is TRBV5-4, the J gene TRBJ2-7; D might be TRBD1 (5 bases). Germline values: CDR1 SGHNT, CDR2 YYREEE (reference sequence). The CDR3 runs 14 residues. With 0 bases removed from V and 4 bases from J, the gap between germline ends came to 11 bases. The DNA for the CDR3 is TGTGCCAGCAGCTTGGGCAGGGTATCTTACGAGCAGTACTTC. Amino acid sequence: CASSLGRVSYEQYF.

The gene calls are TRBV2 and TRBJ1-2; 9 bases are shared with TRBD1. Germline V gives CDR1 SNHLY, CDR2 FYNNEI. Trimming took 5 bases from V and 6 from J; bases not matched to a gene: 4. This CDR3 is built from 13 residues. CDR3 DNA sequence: TGTGCCAGCAGTCCCCGGACAGGGGATGGCTACACCTTC. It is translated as CASSPRTGDGYTF.

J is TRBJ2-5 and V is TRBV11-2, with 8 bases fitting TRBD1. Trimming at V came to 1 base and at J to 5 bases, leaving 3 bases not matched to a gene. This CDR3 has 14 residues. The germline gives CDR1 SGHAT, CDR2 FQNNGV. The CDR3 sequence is CASSLVRQGETQYF. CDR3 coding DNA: TGTGCCAGCAGCTTAGTACGACAGGGGGAGACCCAGTACTTC.

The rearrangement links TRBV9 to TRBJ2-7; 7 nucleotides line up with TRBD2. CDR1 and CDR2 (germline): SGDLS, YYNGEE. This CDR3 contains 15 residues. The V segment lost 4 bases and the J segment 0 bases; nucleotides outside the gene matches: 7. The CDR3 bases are TGTGCCAGCAGCCGAGCTAGCGGAAGCTCCTACGAGCAGTACTTC. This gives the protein CASSRASGSSYEQYF.

CDR3 sequence: CASSPDRLNTEAFF. CDR3 nucleotides: TGTGCCAGCAGTCCCGACAGGTTGAACACTGAAGCTTTCTTT. V usage is TRBV27 and J usage is TRBJ1-1; possibly TRBD1 for D (6 bases). Germline CDR1 and CDR2: MNHEY and SMNVEV (reference sequence). The CDR3 is 14 residues long. Trimming left V 5 bases short and J 0 bases short, with 10 bases between.